The 10 T cell receptor beta chains given below trace back to one sample, sequenced in a study of shared T cell receptors in the human thymus. Libraries were prepared by immunoSEQ multiplex PCR; TCRdb keeps only in-frame clonotypes and omits some of them. The sample carries some 720,000 clones, around nine tenths recorded once. The same data also contributed to another study, on human thymus T cells.

Sequenced input: thymocytes. These receptor sequences come from a boy under three years old with a congenital heart defect.

This chain connects TRBV6-6 to TRBJ1-4, with D possibly matching TRBD1 (5 bases). V was cut by 4 bases and J by 7 bases, with 13 bases left in between. This CDR3 contains 14 residues. CDR1 and CDR2 (germline): MNHNY, SVGAGI (reference sequence). Written as DNA, the CDR3 is TGTGCCAGCAGTTCAAGCGGGGGGGGTGAAAAACTGTTTTTT. This sequence encodes CASSSSGGGEKLFF.

This chain connects TRBV29-1 to TRBJ2-3; 7 positions agree with TRBD1. The length of the CDR3 is 14 residues. After removal of 7 bases from V and 0 bases from J, the junction contained 7 bases not matched to a gene. Germline loops: CDR1 SQVTM, CDR2 ANQGSEA. DNA for the CDR3: TGCAGCGAGGGGACAGAGACTAGCACAGATACGCAGTATTTT. Encoded protein: CSEGTETSTDTQYF.

The chain carries TRBV6-5 and TRBJ1-4; 7 bases are a match to TRBD1. Germline V CDR1 and CDR2: MNHEY, SVGAGI. Trimming took 0 bases from V and 7 from J; bases not matched to a gene: 5. This CDR3 spans 15 amino acids. The CDR3 loop reads CASSYSHRGGEKLFF. CDR3 in DNA: TGTGCCAGCAGTTACTCCCACAGGGGCGGTGAAAAACTGTTTTTT.

The rearrangement uses TRBV27 and TRBJ2-5, with D possibly matching TRBD2 (5 bases). CDR1 is MNHEY, CDR2 SMNVEV, per germline (reference sequence). The CDR3 consists of 16 residues. Trimming cost V 6 bases and J 5 bases, with 22 bases left between them. CDR3 in amino acids: CASSRFGQAGGETQYF. The CDR3 bases are TGTGCCAGCAGCCGCTTTGGGCAGGCGGGCGGGGAGACCCAGTACTTC.

This chain connects TRBV28 to TRBJ1-5; 10 positions match TRBD1. The V and J ends lost 3 bases and 0 bases, in that order; junction bases with no gene match: 8. The CDR3 extends over 18 amino acids. Germline CDR1 MDHEN, CDR2 SYDVKM. The CDR3 bases are TGTGCCAGCAGTTTCCCGGGACAGGGGAAATATAGCAATCAGCCCCAGCATTTT. It is translated as CASSFPGQGKYSNQPQHF.

V and J are TRBV5-1 and TRBJ2-1, with D unclear. Trimming took off 4 bases at V and 8 bases at J, with 13 bases between the two ends. Per germline, CDR1 SGHRS and CDR2 YFSETQ. The CDR3 is 13 amino acids. The CDR3 region is CASSPRSVDEQFF. The DNA of the CDR3 is TGCGCCAGCAGCCCCCGTTCAGTGGATGAGCAGTTCTTC.

CDR3 sequence reads: CASSFEPYEQYF. As DNA, the CDR3 is TGTGCCAGCAGTTTCGAGCCATACGAGCAGTACTTC. J is TRBJ2-7 and V is TRBV25-1; D remains unclear. V was cut by 5 bases and J by 4 bases, with 9 bases left in between. The CDR3 is 12 residues long. Germline values: CDR1 MGHDK, CDR2 SYGVNS.

V usage is TRBV9 and J usage is TRBJ1-1; 7 bases are shared with TRBD1. Germline-derived CDR1 and CDR2 are SGDLS and YYNGEE. The CDR3 length is 14 residues. Losses at the gene ends were 6 bases for V and 0 bases for J; bases not matched to a gene: 5. CDR3 sequence: CASNKGQMNTEAFF. CDR3 bases: TGTGCCAGCAACAAGGGACAGATGAACACTGAAGCTTTCTTT.

V gene TRBV27 combines with J gene TRBJ2-5; D gene ambiguous. Germline CDR1 is MNHEY and CDR2 is SMNVEV (reference sequence). Trimming cost V 5 bases and J 1 base, with 14 bases left between them. The CDR3 extends over 15 amino acids. The CDR3 DNA is TGTGCCAGCAGTCCCCTAAACCCCCTCCAAGAGACCCAGTACTTC. Protein product: CASSPLNPLQETQYF.

V and J are TRBV13 and TRBJ2-2; 9 nucleotides align to TRBD2. Looked up from germline, CDR1 is PRHDT and CDR2 is FYEKMQ (reference sequence). CDR3 length: 13 residues. V dropped 9 bases and J dropped 5; count of bases not matched to a gene: 4. CDR3 DNA sequence: TGTGCCAGTTTAGCGGGAGCTACCGGGGAGCTGTTTTTT. Its protein is CASLAGATGELFF.